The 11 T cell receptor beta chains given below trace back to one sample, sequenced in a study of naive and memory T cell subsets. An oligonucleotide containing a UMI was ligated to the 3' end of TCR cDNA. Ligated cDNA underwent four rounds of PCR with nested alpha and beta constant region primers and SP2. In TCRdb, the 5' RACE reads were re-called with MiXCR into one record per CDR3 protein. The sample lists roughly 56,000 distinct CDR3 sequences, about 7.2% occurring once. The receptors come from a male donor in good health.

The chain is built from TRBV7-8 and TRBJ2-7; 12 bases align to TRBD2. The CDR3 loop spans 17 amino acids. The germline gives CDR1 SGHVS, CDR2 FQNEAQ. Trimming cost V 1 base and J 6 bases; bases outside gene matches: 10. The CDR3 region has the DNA TGTGCCAGCAGCTTAGTGTCTAGCGGGGGGGCACCGGTCGAGCAGTACTTC. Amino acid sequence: CASSLVSSGGAPVEQYF.

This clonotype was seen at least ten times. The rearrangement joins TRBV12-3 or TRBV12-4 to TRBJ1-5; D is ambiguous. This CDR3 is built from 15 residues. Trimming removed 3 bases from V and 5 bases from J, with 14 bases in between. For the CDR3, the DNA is TGTGCCAGCAGTTTTACTGTCAGCTTGGATCAGCCCCAGCATTTT. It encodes CASSFTVSLDQPQHF.

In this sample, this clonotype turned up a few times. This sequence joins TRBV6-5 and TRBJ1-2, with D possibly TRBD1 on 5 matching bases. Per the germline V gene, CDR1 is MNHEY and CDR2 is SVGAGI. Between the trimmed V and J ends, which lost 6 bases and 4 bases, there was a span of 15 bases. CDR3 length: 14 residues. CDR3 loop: CASRSPGGVYGYTF. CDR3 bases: TGTGCCAGCAGAAGCCCCGGAGGGGTCTATGGCTACACCTTC.

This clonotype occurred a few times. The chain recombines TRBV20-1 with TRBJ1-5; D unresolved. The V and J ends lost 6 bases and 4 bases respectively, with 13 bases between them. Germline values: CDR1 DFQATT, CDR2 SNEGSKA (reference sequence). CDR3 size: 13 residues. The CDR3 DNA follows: TGCAGTGCCCTCCTCTCTGATAATCAGCCCCAGCATTTT. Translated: CSALLSDNQPQHF.

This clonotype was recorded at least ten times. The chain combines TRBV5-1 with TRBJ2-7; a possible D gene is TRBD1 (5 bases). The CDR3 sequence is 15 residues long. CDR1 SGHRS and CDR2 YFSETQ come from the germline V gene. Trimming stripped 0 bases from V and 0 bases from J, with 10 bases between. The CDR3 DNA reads TGCGCCAGCAGCTTGGAAGGTACAGGCTCCTACGAGCAGTACTTC. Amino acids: CASSLEGTGSYEQYF.

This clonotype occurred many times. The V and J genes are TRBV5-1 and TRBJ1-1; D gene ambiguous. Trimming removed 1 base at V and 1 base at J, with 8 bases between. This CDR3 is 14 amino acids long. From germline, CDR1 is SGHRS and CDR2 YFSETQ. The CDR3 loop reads CASSLSTTNTEAFF. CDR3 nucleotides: TGCGCCAGCAGCTTGTCGACTACGAACACTGAAGCTTTCTTT.

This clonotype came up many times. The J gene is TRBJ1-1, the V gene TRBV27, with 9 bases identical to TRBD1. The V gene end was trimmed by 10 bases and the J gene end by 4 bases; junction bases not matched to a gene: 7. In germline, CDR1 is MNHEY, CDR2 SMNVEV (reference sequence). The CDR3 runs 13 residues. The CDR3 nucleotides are TGTGCCACCAAAGGACAGGGGCTCACTGAAGCTTTCTTT. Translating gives CATKGQGLTEAFF.

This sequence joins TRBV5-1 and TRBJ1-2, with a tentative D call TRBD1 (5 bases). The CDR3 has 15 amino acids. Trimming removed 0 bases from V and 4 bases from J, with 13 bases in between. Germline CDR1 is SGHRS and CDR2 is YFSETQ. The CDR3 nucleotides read TGCGCCAGCAGCTTGGAAAGGGGTTTCGGCTATGGCTACACCTTC. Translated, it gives CASSLERGFGYGYTF.

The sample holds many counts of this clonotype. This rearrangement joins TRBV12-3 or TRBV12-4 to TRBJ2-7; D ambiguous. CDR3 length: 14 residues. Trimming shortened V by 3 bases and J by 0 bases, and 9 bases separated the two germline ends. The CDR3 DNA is TGTGCCAGCAGTTTGGTACCGAACTCCTACGAGCAGTACTTC. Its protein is CASSLVPNSYEQYF.

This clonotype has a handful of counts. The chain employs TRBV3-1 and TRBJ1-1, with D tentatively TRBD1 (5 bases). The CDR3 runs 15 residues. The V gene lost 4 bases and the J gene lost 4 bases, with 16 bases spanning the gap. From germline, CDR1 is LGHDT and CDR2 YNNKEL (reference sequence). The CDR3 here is CASSRGQGFGTEAFF. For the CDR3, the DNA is TGTGCCAGCAGCCGAGGGCAGGGTTTTGGCACTGAAGCTTTCTTT.

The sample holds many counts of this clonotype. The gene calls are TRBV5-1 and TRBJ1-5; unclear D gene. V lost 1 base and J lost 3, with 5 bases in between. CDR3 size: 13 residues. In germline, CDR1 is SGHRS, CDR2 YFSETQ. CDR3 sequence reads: CASSLTYNQPQHF. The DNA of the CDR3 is TGCGCCAGCAGCTTGACATACAATCAGCCCCAGCATTTT.